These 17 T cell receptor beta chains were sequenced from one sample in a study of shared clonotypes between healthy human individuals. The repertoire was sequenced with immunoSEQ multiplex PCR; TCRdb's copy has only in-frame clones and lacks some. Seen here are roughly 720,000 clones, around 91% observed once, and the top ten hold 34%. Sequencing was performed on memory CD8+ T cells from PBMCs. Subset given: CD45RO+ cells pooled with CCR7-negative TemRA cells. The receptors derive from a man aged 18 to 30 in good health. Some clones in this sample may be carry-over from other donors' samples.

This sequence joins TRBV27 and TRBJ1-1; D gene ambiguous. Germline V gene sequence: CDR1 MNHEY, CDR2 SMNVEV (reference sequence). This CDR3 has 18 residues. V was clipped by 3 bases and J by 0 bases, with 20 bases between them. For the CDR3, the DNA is TGTGCCAGCAGTTTGGTCAGTCCAACCCGGCCCATGAACACTGAAGCTTTCTTT. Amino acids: CASSLVSPTRPMNTEAFF.

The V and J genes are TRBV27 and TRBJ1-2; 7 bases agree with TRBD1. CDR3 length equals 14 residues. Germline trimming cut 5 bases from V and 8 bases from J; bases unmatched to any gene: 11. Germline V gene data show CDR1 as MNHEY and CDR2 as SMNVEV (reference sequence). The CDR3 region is CASSQSGGQQGYTF. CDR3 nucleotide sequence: TGTGCCAGCAGTCAGTCGGGGGGACAGCAAGGCTACACCTTC.

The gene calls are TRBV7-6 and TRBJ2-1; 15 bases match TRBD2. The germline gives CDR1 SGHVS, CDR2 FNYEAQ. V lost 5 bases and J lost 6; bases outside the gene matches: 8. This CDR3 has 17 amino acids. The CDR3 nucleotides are TGTGCCAGCAGCCGTGGGACTAGCGGGAGGAATGCCAATGAGCAGTTCTTC. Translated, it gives CASSRGTSGRNANEQFF.

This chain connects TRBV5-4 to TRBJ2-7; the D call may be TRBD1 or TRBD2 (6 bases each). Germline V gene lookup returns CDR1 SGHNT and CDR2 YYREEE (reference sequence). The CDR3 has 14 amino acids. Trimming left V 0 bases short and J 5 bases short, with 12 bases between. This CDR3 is CASSLDGGGNEQYF. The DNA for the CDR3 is TGTGCCAGCAGCTTGGATGGGGGCGGGAACGAGCAGTACTTC.

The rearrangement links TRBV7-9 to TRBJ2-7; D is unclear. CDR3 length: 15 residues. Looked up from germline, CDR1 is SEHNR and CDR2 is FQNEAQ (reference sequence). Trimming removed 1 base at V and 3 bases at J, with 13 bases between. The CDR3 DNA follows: TGTGCCAGCAGCTTAGGGTCATTAGGCTTCTACGAGCAGTACTTC. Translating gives CASSLGSLGFYEQYF.

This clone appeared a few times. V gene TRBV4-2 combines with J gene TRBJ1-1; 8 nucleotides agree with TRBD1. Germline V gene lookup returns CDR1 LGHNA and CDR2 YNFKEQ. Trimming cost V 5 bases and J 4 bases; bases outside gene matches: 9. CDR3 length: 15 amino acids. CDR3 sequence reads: CASSSQPDRATEAFF. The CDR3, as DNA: TGTGCCAGCAGCTCACAGCCGGACAGGGCCACTGAAGCTTTCTTT.

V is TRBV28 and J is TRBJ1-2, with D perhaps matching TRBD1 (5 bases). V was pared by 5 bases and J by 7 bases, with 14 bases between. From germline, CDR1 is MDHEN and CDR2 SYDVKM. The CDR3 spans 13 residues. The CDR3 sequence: CASSRPGRGGYTF. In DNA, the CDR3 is TGTGCCAGCAGTCGCCCAGGGAGGGGTGGCTACACCTTC.

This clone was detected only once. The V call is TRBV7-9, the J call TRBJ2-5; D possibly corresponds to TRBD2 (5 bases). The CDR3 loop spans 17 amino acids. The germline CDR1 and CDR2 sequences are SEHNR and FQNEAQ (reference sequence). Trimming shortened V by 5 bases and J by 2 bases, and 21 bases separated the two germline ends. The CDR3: CASSQVPGNGVQETQYF. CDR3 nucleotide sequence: TGTGCCAGCAGCCAAGTTCCGGGAAACGGGGTACAAGAGACCCAGTACTTC.

CDR3 sequence reads: CASSERASGRRDTQYF. The CDR3 DNA reads as TGTGCCAGCAGTGAAAGGGCTAGCGGCAGGAGGGATACGCAGTATTTT. The chain joins TRBV6-4 to TRBJ2-3, with TRBD2 matching 7 bases. Germline CDR1 reads MRHNA; CDR2 reads SNTAGT. The CDR3 spans 16 residues. Trimming at V came to 3 bases and at J to 6 bases, leaving 12 bases not matched to a gene.

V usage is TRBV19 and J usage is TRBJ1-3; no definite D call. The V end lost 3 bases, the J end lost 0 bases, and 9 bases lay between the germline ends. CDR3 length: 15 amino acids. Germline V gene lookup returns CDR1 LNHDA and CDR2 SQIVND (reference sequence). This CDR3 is CASSMYGSSGNTIYF. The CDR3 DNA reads TGTGCCAGTAGTATGTACGGGAGCTCTGGAAACACCATATATTTT.

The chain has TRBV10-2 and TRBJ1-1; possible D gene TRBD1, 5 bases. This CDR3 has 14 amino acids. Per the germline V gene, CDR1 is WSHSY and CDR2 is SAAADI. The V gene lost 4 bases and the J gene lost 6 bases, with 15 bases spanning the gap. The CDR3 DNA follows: TGCGCCAGCAGTGCGGGGGTTGGGGCCGCTGAAGCTTTCTTT. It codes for CASSAGVGAAEAFF.

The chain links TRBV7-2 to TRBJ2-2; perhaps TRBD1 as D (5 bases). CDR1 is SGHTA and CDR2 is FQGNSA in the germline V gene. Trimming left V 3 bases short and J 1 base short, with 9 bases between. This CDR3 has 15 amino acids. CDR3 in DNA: TGTGCCAGCAGCTTGTTTAGGGGGAACACCGGGGAGCTGTTTTTT. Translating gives CASSLFRGNTGELFF. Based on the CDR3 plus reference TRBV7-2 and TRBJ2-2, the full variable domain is GAGVSQSPSNKVTEKGKDVELRCDPISGHTALYWYRQSLGQGLEFLIYFQGNSAPDKSGLPSDRFSAERTGGSVSTLTIQRTQQEDSAVYLCASSLFRGNTGELFFGEGSRLTVL.

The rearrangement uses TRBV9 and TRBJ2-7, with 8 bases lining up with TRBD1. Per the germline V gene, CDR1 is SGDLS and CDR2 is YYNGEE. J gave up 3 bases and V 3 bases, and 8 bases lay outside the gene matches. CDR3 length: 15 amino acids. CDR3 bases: TGTGCCAGCAGCGCGAGGACAGGGCAAAACTACGAGCAGTACTTC. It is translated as CASSARTGQNYEQYF.

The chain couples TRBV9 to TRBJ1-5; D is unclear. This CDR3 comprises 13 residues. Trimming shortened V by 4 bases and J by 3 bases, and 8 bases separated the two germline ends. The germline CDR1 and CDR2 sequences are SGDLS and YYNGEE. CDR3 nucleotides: TGTGCCAGCAGCTCAGGACTCAATCAGCCCCAGCATTTT. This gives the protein CASSSGLNQPQHF.

The CDR3: CASSLARVSEQYF. The CDR3 DNA reads as TGTGCCAGCAGCTTAGCTCGGGTATCCGAGCAGTACTTC. The chain uses TRBV7-3 and TRBJ2-7; D unresolved. V shed 2 bases and J shed 6 bases, with 11 bases lying between them. CDR1 is SGHTA and CDR2 is FQGTGA in the germline V gene. The CDR3 totals 13 residues.

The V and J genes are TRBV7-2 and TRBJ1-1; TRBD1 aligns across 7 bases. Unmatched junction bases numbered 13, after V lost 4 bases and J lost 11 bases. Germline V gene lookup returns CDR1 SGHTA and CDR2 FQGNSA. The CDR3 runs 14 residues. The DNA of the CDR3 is TGTGCCAGCAGCTGGGGGGGCACAGGGGTGGAGGCTTTCTTT. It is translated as CASSWGGTGVEAFF.

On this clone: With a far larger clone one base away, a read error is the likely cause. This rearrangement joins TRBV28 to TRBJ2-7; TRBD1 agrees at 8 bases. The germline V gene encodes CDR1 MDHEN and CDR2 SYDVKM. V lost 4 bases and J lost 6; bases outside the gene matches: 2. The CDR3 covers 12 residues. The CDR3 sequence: CASSYRGAEQYF. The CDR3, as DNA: TGTGCCAGCAGTTACAGGGGGGCCGAGCAGTACTTC.